This TCR beta chain derives from a study of HIV-infected children after antiretroviral therapy interruption. Overall study: Interruption-arm samples span weeks 0, 12, interruption end (24 or 48), and about 3 years post-study.

CDR3 length equals 14 residues. Germline loops: CDR1 SNHLY, CDR2 FYNNEI. V was clipped by 2 bases and J by 5 bases, with 12 bases between them. This clonotype showed up many times. Treatment of the sample: PENTA 11 planned treatment interruption arm or continuous ART arm. From thawed PBMCs, naive CD4+ CD45RA+ CD45RO- T cells were sorted. The TCR library was built from RNA with a 3' RACE protocol and unique molecular identifiers. MiXCR, run by TCRdb on the 3' RACE reads, gives a single entry per CDR3 protein. The table records about 46,000 distinct CDR3 sequences, 4.3% of them present only once. The chain carries TRBV2 and TRBJ2-5; D gene ambiguous. Here the sequenced sample was CD45RA+ CD4+ T cells from PBMCs, pooled from several time points, taken from a donor given antiretroviral therapy, either interrupted or continuous. Subset described: naive CD4+ CD45RA+ CD45RO- T cells. The source of this sequence is a pool of human donors with HIV. The CDR3 coding sequence is TGTGCCAGCAGTGAACGGTTCTTCCCGGAGACCCAGTACTTC. Translating it yields CASSERFFPETQYF.